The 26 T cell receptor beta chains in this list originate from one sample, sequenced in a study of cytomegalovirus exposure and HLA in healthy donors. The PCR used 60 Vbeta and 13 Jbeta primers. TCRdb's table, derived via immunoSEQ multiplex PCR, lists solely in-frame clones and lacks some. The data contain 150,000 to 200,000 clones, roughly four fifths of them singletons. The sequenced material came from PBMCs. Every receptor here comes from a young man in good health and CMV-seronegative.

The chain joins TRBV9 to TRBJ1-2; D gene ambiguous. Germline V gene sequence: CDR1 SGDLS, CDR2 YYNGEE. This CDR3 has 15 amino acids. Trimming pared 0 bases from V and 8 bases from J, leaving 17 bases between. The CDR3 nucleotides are TGTGCCAGCAGCGTAGGGCCTGGAGCCGACCACGGCTACACCTTC. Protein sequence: CASSVGPGADHGYTF. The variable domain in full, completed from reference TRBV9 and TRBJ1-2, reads DSGVTQTPKHLITATGQRVTLRCSPRSGDLSVYWYQQSLDQGLQFLIQYYNGEERAKGNILERFSAQQFPDLHSELNLSSLELGDSALYFCASSVGPGADHGYTFGSGTRLTVV.

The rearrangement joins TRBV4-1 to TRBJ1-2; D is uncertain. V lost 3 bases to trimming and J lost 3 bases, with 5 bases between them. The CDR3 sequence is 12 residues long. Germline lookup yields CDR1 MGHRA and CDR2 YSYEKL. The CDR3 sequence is CASSHLDYGYTF. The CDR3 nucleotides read TGCGCCAGCAGCCACCTCGACTATGGCTACACCTTC.

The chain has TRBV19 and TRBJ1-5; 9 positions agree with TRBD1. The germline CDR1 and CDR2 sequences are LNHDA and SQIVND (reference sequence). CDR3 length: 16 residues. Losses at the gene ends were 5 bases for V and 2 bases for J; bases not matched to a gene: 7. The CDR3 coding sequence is TGTGCCAGTAGTCCAGGGACAGGGACGGGCAATCAGCCCCAGCATTTT. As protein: CASSPGTGTGNQPQHF. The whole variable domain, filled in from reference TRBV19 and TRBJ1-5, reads DGGITQSPKYLFRKEGQNVTLSCEQNLNHDAMYWYRQDPGQGLRLIYYSQIVNDFQKGDIAEGYSVSREKKESFPLTVTSAQKNPTAFYLCASSPGTGTGNQPQHFGDGTRLSIL.

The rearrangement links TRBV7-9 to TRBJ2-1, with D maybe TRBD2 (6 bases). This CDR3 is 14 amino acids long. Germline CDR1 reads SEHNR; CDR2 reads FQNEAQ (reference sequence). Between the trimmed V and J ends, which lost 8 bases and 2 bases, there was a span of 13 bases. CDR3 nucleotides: TGTGCCAGCCTCCGGGACTTCCCCTACAATGAGCAGTTCTTC. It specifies CASLRDFPYNEQFF.

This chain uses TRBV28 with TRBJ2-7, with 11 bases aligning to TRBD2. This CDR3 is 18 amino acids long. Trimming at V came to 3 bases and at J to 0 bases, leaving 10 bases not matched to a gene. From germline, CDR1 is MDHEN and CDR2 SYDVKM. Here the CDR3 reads CASSFPGPTSGSSYEQYF. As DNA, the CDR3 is TGTGCCAGCAGTTTTCCGGGACCCACTAGCGGGAGCTCCTACGAGCAGTACTTC. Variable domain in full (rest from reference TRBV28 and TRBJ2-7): DVKVTQSSRYLVKRTGEKVFLECVQDMDHENMFWYRQDPGLGLRLIYFSYDVKMKEKGDIPEGYSVSREKKERFSLILESASTNQTSMYLCASSFPGPTSGSSYEQYFGPGTRLTVT.

The CDR3 loop is CASSFAREGTNYGYTF. CDR3 in DNA: TGTGCCAGCAGCTTCGCCAGGGAGGGTACTAACTATGGCTACACCTTC. The J gene is TRBJ1-2, the V gene TRBV5-4; maybe TRBD1 (5 bases). V was trimmed by 2 bases and J by 0 bases, leaving 14 bases between them. The length of the CDR3 is 16 residues. The V gene's germline CDR1 is SGHNT and CDR2 YYREEE (reference sequence).

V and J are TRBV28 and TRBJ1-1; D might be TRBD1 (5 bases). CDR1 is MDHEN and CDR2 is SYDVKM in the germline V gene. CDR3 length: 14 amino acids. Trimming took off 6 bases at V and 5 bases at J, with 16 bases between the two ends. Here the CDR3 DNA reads TGTGCCAGCAGGGTGGGGGGAGGAGGTACTGAAGCTTTCTTT. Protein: CASRVGGGGTEAFF. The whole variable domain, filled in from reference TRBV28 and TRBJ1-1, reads DVKVTQSSRYLVKRTGEKVFLECVQDMDHENMFWYRQDPGLGLRLIYFSYDVKMKEKGDIPEGYSVSREKKERFSLILESASTNQTSMYLCASRVGGGGTEAFFGQGTRLTVV.

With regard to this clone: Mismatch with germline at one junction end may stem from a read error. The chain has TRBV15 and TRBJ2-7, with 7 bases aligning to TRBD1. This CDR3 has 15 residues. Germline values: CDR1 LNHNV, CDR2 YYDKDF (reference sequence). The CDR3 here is CATSGDGTAVVEQYF. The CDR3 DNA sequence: TGTGCCACCAGCGGAGACGGGACAGCCGTGGTCGAGCAGTACTTC. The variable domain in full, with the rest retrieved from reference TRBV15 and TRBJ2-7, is DAMVIQNPRYQVTQFGKPVTLSCSQTLNHNVMYWYQQKSSQAPKLLFHYYDKDFNNEADTPDNFQSRRPNTSFCFLDIRSPGLGDTAMYLCATSGDGTAVVEQYFGPGTRLTVT.

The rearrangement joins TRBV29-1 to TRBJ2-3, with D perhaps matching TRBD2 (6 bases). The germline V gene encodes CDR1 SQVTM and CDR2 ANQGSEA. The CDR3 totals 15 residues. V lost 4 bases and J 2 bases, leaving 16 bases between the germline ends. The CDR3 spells CSVVLAGRNTDTQYF. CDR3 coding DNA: TGCAGCGTTGTCCTCGCGGGACGAAACACAGATACGCAGTATTTT.

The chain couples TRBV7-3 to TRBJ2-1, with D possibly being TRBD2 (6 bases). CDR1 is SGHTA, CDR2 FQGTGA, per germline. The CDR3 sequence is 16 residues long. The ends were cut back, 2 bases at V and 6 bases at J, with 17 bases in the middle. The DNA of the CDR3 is TGTGCCAGCAGCTTACGCGGGATCGAGGCTTCCAATGAGCAGTTCTTC. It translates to CASSLRGIEASNEQFF.

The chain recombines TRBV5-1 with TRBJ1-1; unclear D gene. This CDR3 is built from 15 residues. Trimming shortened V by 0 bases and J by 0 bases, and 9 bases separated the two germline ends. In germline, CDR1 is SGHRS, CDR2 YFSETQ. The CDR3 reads CASSLVSAMNTEAFF. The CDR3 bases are TGCGCCAGCAGCTTGGTCAGTGCCATGAACACTGAAGCTTTCTTT.

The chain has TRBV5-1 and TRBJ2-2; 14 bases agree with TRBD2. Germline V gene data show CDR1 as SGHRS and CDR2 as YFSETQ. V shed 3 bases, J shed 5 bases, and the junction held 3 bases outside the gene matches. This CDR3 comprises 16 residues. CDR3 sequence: CASSYGTSGGTGELFF. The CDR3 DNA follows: TGCGCCAGCAGCTACGGGACTAGCGGGGGAACCGGGGAGCTGTTTTTT.

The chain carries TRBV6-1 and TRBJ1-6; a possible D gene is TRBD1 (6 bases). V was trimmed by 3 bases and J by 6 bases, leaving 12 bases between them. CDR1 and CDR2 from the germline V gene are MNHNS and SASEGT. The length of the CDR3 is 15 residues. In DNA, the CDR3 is TGTGCCAGCAGTGAGGGGGCTTTGGCTAATTCACCCCTCCACTTT. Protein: CASSEGALANSPLHF.

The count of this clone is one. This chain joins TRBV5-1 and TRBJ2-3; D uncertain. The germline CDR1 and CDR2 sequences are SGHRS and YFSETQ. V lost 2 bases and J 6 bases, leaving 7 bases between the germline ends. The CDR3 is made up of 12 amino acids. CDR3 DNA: TGCGCCAGCAGCTTCATGGCTGATACGCAGTATTTT. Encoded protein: CASSFMADTQYF.

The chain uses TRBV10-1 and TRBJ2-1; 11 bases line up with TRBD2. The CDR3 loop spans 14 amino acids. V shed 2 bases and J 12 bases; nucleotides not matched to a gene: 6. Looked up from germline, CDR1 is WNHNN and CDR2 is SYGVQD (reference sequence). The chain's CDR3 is CASSEGTSGGMQFF. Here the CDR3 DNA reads TGCGCCAGCAGTGAGGGGACTAGCGGAGGCATGCAGTTCTTC.

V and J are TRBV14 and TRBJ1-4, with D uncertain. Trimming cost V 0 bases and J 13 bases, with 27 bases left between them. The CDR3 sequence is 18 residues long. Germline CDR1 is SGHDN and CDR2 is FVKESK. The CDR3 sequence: CASSQEDDWYSGEGRLFF. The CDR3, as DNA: TGTGCCAGCAGCCAAGAGGACGACTGGTACAGCGGAGAGGGTCGACTGTTTTTT.

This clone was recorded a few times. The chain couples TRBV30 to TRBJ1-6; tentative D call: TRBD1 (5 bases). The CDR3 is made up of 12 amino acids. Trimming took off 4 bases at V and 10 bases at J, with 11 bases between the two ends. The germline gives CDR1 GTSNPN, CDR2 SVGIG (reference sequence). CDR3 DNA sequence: TGTGCCTGGAAATCTTCAGGGTCACCCCTCCACTTT. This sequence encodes CAWKSSGSPLHF.

CDR3 loop: CASSIVLGGTEAFF. CDR3 nucleotide sequence: TGTGCCAGTAGTATAGTCCTGGGAGGGACTGAAGCTTTCTTT. J is TRBJ1-1 and V is TRBV19; D is undetermined. V dropped 1 base and J dropped 5 bases, with 11 bases sitting between them. CDR1 LNHDA and CDR2 SQIVND come from the germline V gene (reference sequence). This CDR3 is 14 amino acids long.

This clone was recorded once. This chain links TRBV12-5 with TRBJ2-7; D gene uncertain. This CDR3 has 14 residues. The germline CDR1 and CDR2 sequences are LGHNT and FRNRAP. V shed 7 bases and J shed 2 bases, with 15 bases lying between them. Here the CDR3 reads CASAPWSRPYEQYF. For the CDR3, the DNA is TGTGCTAGTGCCCCCTGGAGTAGGCCCTACGAGCAGTACTTC.

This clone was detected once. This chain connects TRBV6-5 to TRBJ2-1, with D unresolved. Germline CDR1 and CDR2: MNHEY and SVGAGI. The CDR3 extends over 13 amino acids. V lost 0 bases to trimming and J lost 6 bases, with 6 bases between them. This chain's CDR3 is CASSYSNSNEQFF. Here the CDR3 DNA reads TGTGCCAGCAGTTACTCGAATAGCAATGAGCAGTTCTTC.

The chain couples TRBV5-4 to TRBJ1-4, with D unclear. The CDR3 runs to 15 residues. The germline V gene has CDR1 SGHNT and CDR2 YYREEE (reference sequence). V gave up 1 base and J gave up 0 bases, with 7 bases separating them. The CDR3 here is CASSLTATTNEKLFF. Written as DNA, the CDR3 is TGTGCCAGCAGCTTGACAGCTACAACTAATGAAAAACTGTTTTTT.

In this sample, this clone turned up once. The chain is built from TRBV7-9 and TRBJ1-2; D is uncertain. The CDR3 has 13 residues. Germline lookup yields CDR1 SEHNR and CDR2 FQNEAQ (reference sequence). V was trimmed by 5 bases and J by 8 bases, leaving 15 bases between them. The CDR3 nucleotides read TGTGCCAGCAGCCCGAGCGGGTCAGGAGGCTACACCTTC. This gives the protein CASSPSGSGGYTF.

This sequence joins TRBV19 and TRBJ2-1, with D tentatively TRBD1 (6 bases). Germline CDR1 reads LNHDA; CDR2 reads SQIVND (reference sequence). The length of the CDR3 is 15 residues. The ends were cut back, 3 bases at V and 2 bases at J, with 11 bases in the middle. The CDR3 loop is CASSIRDNAYNEQFF. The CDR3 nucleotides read TGTGCCAGTAGTATCCGGGACAATGCCTACAATGAGCAGTTCTTC.

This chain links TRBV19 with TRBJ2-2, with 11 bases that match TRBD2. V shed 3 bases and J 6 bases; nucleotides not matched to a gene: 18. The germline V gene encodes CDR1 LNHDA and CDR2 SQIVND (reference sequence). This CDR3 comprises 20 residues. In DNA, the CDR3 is TGTGCCAGTAGTATGAGGAGACTAGCGGGATTCCAGAATGACGCCGGGGAGCTGTTTTTT. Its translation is CASSMRRLAGFQNDAGELFF. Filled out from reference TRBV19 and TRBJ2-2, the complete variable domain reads DGGITQSPKYLFRKEGQNVTLSCEQNLNHDAMYWYRQDPGQGLRLIYYSQIVNDFQKGDIAEGYSVSREKKESFPLTVTSAQKNPTAFYLCASSMRRLAGFQNDAGELFFGEGSRLTVL.

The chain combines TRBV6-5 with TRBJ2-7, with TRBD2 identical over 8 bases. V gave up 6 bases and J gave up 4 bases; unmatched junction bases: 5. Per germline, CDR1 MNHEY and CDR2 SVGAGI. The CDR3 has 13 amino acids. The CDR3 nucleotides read TGTGCCAGCAGGGGCAGCGGGAGTTACGAGCAGTACTTC. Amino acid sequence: CASRGSGSYEQYF.

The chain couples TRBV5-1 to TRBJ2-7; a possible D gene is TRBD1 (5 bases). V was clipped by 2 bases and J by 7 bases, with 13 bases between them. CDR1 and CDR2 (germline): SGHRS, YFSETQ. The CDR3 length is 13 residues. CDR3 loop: CASSFSGMGEQYF. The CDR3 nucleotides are TGCGCCAGCAGCTTTTCAGGGATGGGGGAGCAGTACTTC.